The 31 T cell receptor beta chains given below trace back to one sample, sequenced in a study of T cell changes during pregnancy in multiple sclerosis. This table comes from immunoSEQ multiplex PCR, and its TCRdb copy is limited to in-frame clones, with some not included. This sample has under 50,000 clones, with roughly 93% found just once. This specimen was CD8+ T cells from peripheral blood mononuclear cells, taken in the first trimester of pregnancy. The receptors stem from a female donor with multiple sclerosis, enrolled in a pregnancy study.

This clone has just a few counts. This chain connects TRBV14 to TRBJ2-7; no definite D call. V gave up 2 bases and J gave up 2 bases, with 13 bases separating them. CDR1 is SGHDN and CDR2 is FVKESK in the germline V gene. This CDR3 contains 15 residues. The CDR3 DNA reads TGTGCCAGCAGCCAAAAGCTTGCTGCCGCCTACGAGCAGTACTTC. It is translated as CASSQKLAAAYEQYF.

V and J are TRBV7-9 and TRBJ1-5, with 7 bases identical to TRBD1. Germline V lookup: CDR1 SEHNR, CDR2 FQNEAQ (reference sequence). Trimming took 1 base from V and 5 from J; bases not matched to a gene: 5. The CDR3 totals 15 residues. The CDR3 region has the DNA TGTGCCAGCAGCTTAGGGCCAGGGGGATATCAGCCCCAGCATTTT. Translating it yields CASSLGPGGYQPQHF.

The genes are TRBV5-3 and TRBJ2-6; 7 nucleotides match TRBD2. TRBV5-3 is an open reading frame, and its role is uncertain. The J segment lost 2 bases and the V segment lost 3 bases, leaving 5 bases of the junction unmatched. This CDR3 comprises 16 residues. This CDR3 reads CARSSGAGAGANVLTF. DNA of the CDR3: TGTGCCAGAAGCTCTGGGGCGGGGGCTGGGGCCAACGTCCTGACTTTC.

The rearrangement links TRBV5-1 to TRBJ1-4, with 7 bases matching TRBD1. J gave up 1 base and V 2 bases, and 11 bases lay outside the gene matches. The CDR3 has 18 amino acids. The germline CDR1 and CDR2 sequences are SGHRS and YFSETQ. The CDR3 here is CASSFGLGQGGTNEKLFF. CDR3 nucleotides: TGCGCCAGCAGCTTTGGTCTCGGGCAGGGGGGAACTAATGAAAAACTGTTTTTT.

The gene calls are TRBV4-3 and TRBJ1-1; D remains ambiguous. There are 14 residues in the CDR3. Trimming stripped 0 bases from V and 6 bases from J, with 11 bases between. Germline V gene data show CDR1 as LGHNA and CDR2 as YSLEER. The CDR3 sequence: CASSQDLGEAEAFF. CDR3 coding DNA: TGCGCCAGCAGCCAAGATCTCGGGGAAGCTGAAGCTTTCTTT.

The gene calls are TRBV6-6 and TRBJ2-7; 9 bases line up with TRBD1. The CDR3 has 16 amino acids. Germline CDR1 and CDR2: MNHNY and SVGAGI (reference sequence). V dropped 4 bases and J dropped 6; count of bases not matched to a gene: 13. The CDR3 DNA is TGTGCCAGCAGTTCCGACGACCGGGACAGGGTTCTCGAGCAGTACTTC. As protein: CASSSDDRDRVLEQYF.

The chain carries TRBV13 and TRBJ2-5; 11 bases are shared with TRBD2. The ends lost 5 bases at V and 5 bases at J; junction bases unmatched: 10. There are 16 residues in the CDR3. Germline V lookup: CDR1 PRHDT, CDR2 FYEKMQ (reference sequence). The CDR3 nucleotides read TGTGCCAGCAGCCCAGATAGCGGGGGGGCCTTGGAGACCCAGTACTTC. It encodes CASSPDSGGALETQYF.

The rearrangement links TRBV28 to TRBJ2-7; TRBD1 matches 9 bases. CDR3 size: 14 residues. CDR1 and CDR2 from the germline V gene are MDHEN and SYDVKM. The junction had 10 bases not matched to a gene; V was cut back by 6 bases and J by 7 bases. The CDR3: CASSVIRDRDEQYF. In nucleotides, the CDR3 is TGTGCCAGCAGCGTGATTAGGGACAGGGATGAGCAGTACTTC.

The chain uses TRBV9 and TRBJ2-1; D ambiguous. Germline assignment: CDR1 SGDLS and CDR2 YYNGEE. V dropped 0 bases and J dropped 0 bases, with 10 bases sitting between them. The CDR3 has 16 amino acids. CDR3 in amino acids: CASSVGTLSSYNEQFF. In nucleotides, the CDR3 is TGTGCCAGCAGCGTAGGAACTCTAAGCTCCTACAATGAGCAGTTCTTC.

This chain links TRBV6-1 with TRBJ1-5; D not certain. The CDR3 has 15 amino acids. V was trimmed by 1 base and J by 1 base, leaving 8 bases between them. Germline V lookup: CDR1 MNHNS, CDR2 SASEGT. CDR3 DNA sequence: TGTGCCAGCAGTGAAGAATATGCGAGCAATCAGCCCCAGCATTTT. This gives the protein CASSEEYASNQPQHF.

The chain uses TRBV5-1 and TRBJ1-5; D gene unclear. The CDR3 covers 13 residues. Germline lookup yields CDR1 SGHRS and CDR2 YFSETQ. Between the trimmed V and J ends, which lost 0 bases and 9 bases, there was a span of 10 bases. The CDR3 DNA follows: TGCGCCAGCAGCTTGGTGGGCGACGGGCCCCAGCATTTT. Its protein product is CASSLVGDGPQHF.

The chain carries TRBV5-1 and TRBJ2-7; tentative D call: TRBD1 (5 bases). The CDR3 covers 14 residues. Germline CDR1 SGHRS, CDR2 YFSETQ. The V end lost 3 bases, the J end lost 2 bases, and 12 bases lay between the germline ends. In DNA form, the CDR3 reads TGCGCCAGCAGCTCCCCAGGGTTTCCCTACGAGCAGTACTTC. It translates to CASSSPGFPYEQYF.

This chain uses TRBV4-1 with TRBJ2-5; 13 bases align to TRBD2. The CDR3 runs 15 residues. The V and J ends lost 4 bases and 2 bases, in that order; junction bases with no gene match: 1. Germline V lookup: CDR1 MGHRA, CDR2 YSYEKL. The CDR3 spells CASSPGLAGQETQYF. CDR3 in DNA: TGCGCCAGCAGCCCGGGACTAGCGGGACAAGAGACCCAGTACTTC.

This clone occurred a few times. This rearrangement joins TRBV15 to TRBJ2-3, with 11 bases aligning to TRBD1. The CDR3 consists of 19 residues. Germline values: CDR1 LNHNV, CDR2 YYDKDF (reference sequence). J lost 0 bases, V lost 5 bases, and 13 bases had no gene match. The CDR3 is CATSAGRGQGDPSTDTQYF. The DNA for the CDR3 is TGTGCCACCAGCGCGGGGCGGGGACAGGGGGACCCTAGCACAGATACGCAGTATTTT.

This clone was observed a single time. The chain links TRBV2 to TRBJ2-2; maybe TRBD1 (5 bases). The V gene's germline CDR1 is SNHLY and CDR2 FYNNEI. This CDR3 has 16 amino acids. The V gene lost 2 bases and the J gene lost 4 bases, with 14 bases spanning the gap. CDR3 in DNA: TGTGCCAGCAGTGAATGGGTTGGGGCGGTCACCGGGGAGCTGTTTTTT. Its protein product is CASSEWVGAVTGELFF.

The rearrangement links TRBV19 to TRBJ2-1, with 11 bases matching TRBD2. CDR3 length: 15 residues. V shed 6 bases, J shed 5 bases, and the junction held 6 bases outside the gene matches. Germline CDR1 reads LNHDA; CDR2 reads SQIVND (reference sequence). CDR3 sequence reads: CASSPGTSGHNEQFF. CDR3 DNA: TGTGCCAGTAGCCCGGGGACTAGCGGTCACAATGAGCAGTTCTTC.

The chain employs TRBV9 and TRBJ2-3; perhaps TRBD2 as D (6 bases). Trimming left V 2 bases short and J 5 bases short, with 9 bases between. Germline V gene data show CDR1 as SGDLS and CDR2 as YYNGEE. This CDR3 has 13 residues. The CDR3 nucleotides are TGTGCCAGCAGCGTCGGGGGAGGAGATACGCAGTATTTT. It specifies CASSVGGGDTQYF.

The gene calls are TRBV9 and TRBJ2-7; D remains ambiguous. The CDR3 consists of 14 residues. V was clipped by 0 bases and J by 2 bases, with 9 bases between them. Germline CDR1 SGDLS, CDR2 YYNGEE. The CDR3 DNA follows: TGTGCCAGCAGCGTAGCTCCAGATACCTACGAGCAGTACTTC. This encodes CASSVAPDTYEQYF.

The chain recombines TRBV6-5 with TRBJ2-3, with 7 nucleotides matching TRBD2. The V and J ends lost 4 bases and 7 bases, in that order; junction bases with no gene match: 5. This CDR3 is 13 amino acids long. The germline V gene has CDR1 MNHEY and CDR2 SVGAGI. In DNA, the CDR3 is TGTGCCAGCAGTTCCTCTAGCGGCTATACGCAGTATTTT. This sequence encodes CASSSSSGYTQYF.

This clone was observed a single time. The V call is TRBV5-4, the J call TRBJ2-1; a weak D match, TRBD2 (6 bases). Per the germline V gene, CDR1 is SGHNT and CDR2 is YYREEE (reference sequence). Trimming cost V 1 base and J 2 bases, with 10 bases left between them. The CDR3 has 15 amino acids. This CDR3 reads CASSLLRTTYNEQFF. CDR3 coding DNA: TGTGCCAGCAGCTTGCTGAGGACTACCTACAATGAGCAGTTCTTC.

The rearrangement joins TRBV29-1 to TRBJ1-2; TRBD1 matches 8 bases. Looked up from germline, CDR1 is SQVTM and CDR2 is ANQGSEA. With 5 bases clipped from V and 4 bases from J, the junction kept 12 bases outside the gene matches. The CDR3 has 15 amino acids. The CDR3 sequence: CSVLEPGGSVYGYTF. The CDR3 nucleotides are TGCAGCGTTCTGGAACCAGGGGGCTCGGTCTATGGCTACACCTTC.

The rearrangement links TRBV2 to TRBJ1-1; 12 bases are a match to TRBD1. The junction had 9 bases not matched to a gene; V was cut back by 7 bases and J by 6 bases. CDR3 size: 15 residues. Germline V gene sequence: CDR1 SNHLY, CDR2 FYNNEI. CDR3 in amino acids: CASIGTGGALAEAFF. DNA for the CDR3: TGTGCCAGCATCGGGACAGGGGGCGCGTTGGCTGAAGCTTTCTTT. Together with reference TRBV2 and TRBJ1-1, the CDR3 gives the full variable domain: EPEVTQTPSHQVTQMGQEVILRCVPISNHLYFYWYRQILGQKVEFLVSFYNNEISEKSEIFDDQFSVERPDGSNFTLKIRSTKLEDSAMYFCASIGTGGALAEAFFGQGTRLTVV.

The DNA of the CDR3 is TGTGCCAGCAGCATCCCTTCGGGGGGGGGCTCCTACAATGAGCAGTTCTTC. This gives the protein CASSIPSGGGSYNEQFF. V and J are TRBV7-9 and TRBJ2-1, with TRBD2 matching 8 bases. The CDR3 totals 17 residues. From germline, CDR1 is SEHNR and CDR2 FQNEAQ (reference sequence). J gave up 0 bases and V 5 bases, and 9 bases lay outside the gene matches.

The gene calls are TRBV6-5 and TRBJ2-7; D is ambiguous. The CDR3 is 13 residues long. Per germline, CDR1 MNHEY and CDR2 SVGAGI. V lost 6 bases and J 0 bases, leaving 9 bases between the germline ends. For the CDR3, the DNA is TGTGCCAGCAGAGACACCTTCTCCTACGAGCAGTACTTC. It encodes CASRDTFSYEQYF.

The V gene is TRBV4-1, the J gene TRBJ2-3; D perhaps matches TRBD2 (7 bases). This CDR3 is 13 amino acids long. Trimming took off 9 bases at V and 3 bases at J, with 13 bases between the two ends. Germline V CDR1 and CDR2: MGHRA, YSYEKL. CDR3 in amino acids: CASRGARTDTQYF. The CDR3 region has the DNA TGCGCCAGTCGGGGGGCCCGGACAGATACGCAGTATTTT.

V gene TRBV6-5 combines with J gene TRBJ2-5, with TRBD1 as a possible D gene (6 bases). The length of the CDR3 is 15 residues. Germline loops: CDR1 MNHEY, CDR2 SVGAGI. Between the trimmed V and J ends, which lost 4 bases and 11 bases, there was a span of 23 bases. The CDR3 here is CASSLTRDTRGEQYF. The CDR3 region has the DNA TGTGCCAGCAGTTTAACCCGGGACACTCGGGGAGAGCAGTACTTC.

CDR3 bases: TGCGCCAGCAGCTTGGGAGGGACAGACTATGGCTACACCTTC. It yields the protein CASSLGGTDYGYTF. This chain connects TRBV5-1 to TRBJ1-2, with 7 bases aligning to TRBD1. Per germline, CDR1 SGHRS and CDR2 YFSETQ. With 0 bases clipped from V and 3 bases from J, the junction kept 2 bases outside the gene matches. The CDR3 is made up of 14 amino acids.

The V and J genes are TRBV4-3 and TRBJ1-1, with D tentatively TRBD1 (6 bases). Per the germline V gene, CDR1 is LGHNA and CDR2 is YSLEER. Trimming removed 3 bases from V and 2 bases from J, with 16 bases in between. This CDR3 region has 16 residues. The CDR3 sequence is CASSQREIQGNTEAFF. The CDR3 coding sequence is TGCGCCAGCAGCCAGAGGGAGATACAGGGAAACACTGAAGCTTTCTTT.

The V gene is TRBV15, the J gene TRBJ2-5, with TRBD2 matching 8 bases. The CDR3 length is 14 residues. Trimming cost V 0 bases and J 5 bases; bases outside gene matches: 2. Germline-derived CDR1 and CDR2 are LNHNV and YYDKDF (reference sequence). The CDR3 spells CATSRDRGGETQYF. In DNA, the CDR3 is TGTGCCACCAGCAGAGATCGCGGGGGGGAGACCCAGTACTTC.

The chain joins TRBV7-2 to TRBJ1-3; weak D call: TRBD1 (6 bases). Germline V gene sequence: CDR1 SGHTA, CDR2 FQGNSA. The CDR3 extends over 16 amino acids. V lost 0 bases to trimming and J lost 2 bases, with 11 bases between them. DNA for the CDR3: TGTGCCAGCAGCTTAGCCCCTAGGACAGCTGGAAACACCATATATTTT. It is translated as CASSLAPRTAGNTIYF.

This chain links TRBV10-3 with TRBJ1-6; D remains unclear. The length of the CDR3 is 15 residues. Germline assignment: CDR1 ENHRY and CDR2 SYGVKD. Trimming removed 6 bases from V and 9 bases from J, with 18 bases in between. CDR3 in DNA: TGTGCCATCAGCGTGGCCCTCAATGCGGGTTCACCCCTCCACTTT. It yields the protein CAISVALNAGSPLHF.